The sequence of this T cell receptor beta chain was determined in a study of human thymus T cells. Study results and limitations: Related work found strong thymic repertoire overlap between unrelated individuals. There appeared to be biased usage of V and J genes in thymic and blood repertoires.

Germline CDR1 is SGHDT and CDR2 is YYEEEE. This CDR3 has 15 residues. V lost 3 bases, J lost 5 bases, and 11 bases stayed unmatched. A word on this clone: Its antigen is still unknown.

Resections removed during corrective heart surgery provided the thymus tissue used. Donor material was obtained from healthy Finnish infants undergoing corrective surgery for congenital heart defects. TCRdb's copy holds only in-frame clones and misses some; the assay was immunoSEQ multiplex PCR. This table has around 120,000 clones, 90% to 95% appearing once. This clonotype was sampled from a boy in the first two years of life with a congenital heart defect but otherwise immunologically healthy. The sequenced sample consisted of thymus tissue. The rearrangement links TRBV5-6 to TRBJ2-7; 7 positions agree with TRBD2. This chain's CDR3 is CASSYPTGGRNEQYF. Written as DNA, the CDR3 is TGTGCCAGCAGCTACCCGACGGGGGGTCGGAACGAGCAGTACTTC.